This T cell receptor beta chain was retrieved from a study of blood T cells in healthy people across ages (dated by TCRdb to about 2015). In terms of the full investigation: In model experiments, template switching captured roughly one uniquely barcoded TCR beta cDNA molecule for every two T cells. Using deep sequencing normalized with unique cDNA molecular identifiers, the study measured how TCR beta repertoire diversity changes with age. Four age groups were formed from the donors: young (average approximately 16 years), middle-aged (approximately 40), aged (about 62) and long-lived (roughly 81). Donors of different ages were randomly distributed across sequencing lanes to avoid experimental bias. Using the same blood draw, the study looked at two additional independent replicas of 1 million unique cDNA reads for two donors, one aged 18 to 30 and the other aged 80 or older. Points the paper makes about the study in general: The percentage of naive T cells measured by flow cytometry correlated strongly with observed TCR beta diversity. Estimates of total diversity from one million sequenced T cells were regarded as lower bounds and underestimates. Because the CMV infection status of the donors was unknown, age-related changes in expanded clonotypes may potentially have been confounded. As age increased, observed TCR beta diversity per million T cells dropped in a roughly linear way, and a significant reduction was already evident by age 40. Since profiling was done on bulk unsorted PBMCs, naive and antigen-experienced compartments could not be conclusively compared. Compared with the aged group, more naive CD4+ T cells, fewer expanded clones and increased TCR diversity were shown by the long-lived group, suggesting age selection.

In its sample, this clonotype was seen many times. No cognate antigen has been identified for it. No base quality information exists; no much larger clone differs at one position. The roughly 39 donors, aged about 6 to 100 years, were systemically healthy Caucasian individuals from Russia. Each donor gave 9.5 to 10 milliliters of peripheral blood, drawn into EDTA-treated Vacutainer tubes. PBMCs were isolated by Ficoll-Paque density-gradient centrifugation, with at least 7 million obtained per sample. Total RNA was extracted from PBMCs with Trizol reagent, with at least 6 micrograms obtained per sample. Naive CD45RAhigh/CD27high T cell percentages were measured by flow cytometry on a PBMC aliquot from every donor. Here V drops 6 bases and J drops 4 bases, and the junction holds 17 bases not matched to any gene. From the cysteine through the phenylalanine, the CDR3 covers 18 amino acids. Only CDR3 DNA remains: 54 bases, in frame from the first base. CDR1 MNHNY and CDR2 SVGAGI were looked up in the germline V gene (reference sequence).

Receptor libraries were prepared by 5' RACE. Sequenced on an Illumina HiSeq 2500. A second PCR of about 6 to 12 cycles was performed with a sample-barcoded 5' primer and a J-beta primer mix. A unique molecular identifier was introduced onto each TCR beta cDNA molecule by a template-switch 5' adaptor carrying 12 random nucleotides. Each sample yielded at least 2.5 million CDR3-containing paired-end reads. First-strand cDNA was synthesized from all RNA with the Mint cDNA synthesis kit, primed by a TRBC-specific oligonucleotide. Following uracil-DNA glycosylase treatment, a first 18-cycle PCR with universal primers M1SS and BC2_uni_R was performed on all cDNA. The authors' analysis ran thus. Each sample was normalized by randomly selecting 1 million high-quality reads, each carrying a distinct molecular identifier. Reads with shared molecular identifiers were discarded instead of being binned into consensus sequences. MiTCR, with a Q25 quality threshold and the strictest error-elimination algorithm, was used for CDR3 identification, clonotype clustering and error correction. Lower-bound total TCR beta diversity was estimated with a nonparametric unseen species model using Euler transformation. In TCRdb, the public reads were trimmed at Q25 with fastp and aligned with MiXCR, with productive beta chains retained. Entries that share a CDR3 protein sequence are merged under the most common genes and DNA. These V and J calls originate from TCRdb's pipeline instead of the authors' own analysis. This sample lists approximately 680,000 distinct CDR3 sequences; less than 40% were detected once. The top ten hold 15% of the sample.

Sequencing was performed on blood. The chain links TRBV6-6 with TRBJ1-2; 10 junctional bases match TRBD1. The receptor comes from a woman of 80 years or more in good health. Donor details come from another sample of the same person, matched by shared clones. This receptor carries the CDR3 CASRSSGTGALLLYGYTF. The sequenced DNA: TGTGCCAGCAGGTCATCCGGGACAGGGGCCCTTCTACTCTATGGCTACACCTTC.